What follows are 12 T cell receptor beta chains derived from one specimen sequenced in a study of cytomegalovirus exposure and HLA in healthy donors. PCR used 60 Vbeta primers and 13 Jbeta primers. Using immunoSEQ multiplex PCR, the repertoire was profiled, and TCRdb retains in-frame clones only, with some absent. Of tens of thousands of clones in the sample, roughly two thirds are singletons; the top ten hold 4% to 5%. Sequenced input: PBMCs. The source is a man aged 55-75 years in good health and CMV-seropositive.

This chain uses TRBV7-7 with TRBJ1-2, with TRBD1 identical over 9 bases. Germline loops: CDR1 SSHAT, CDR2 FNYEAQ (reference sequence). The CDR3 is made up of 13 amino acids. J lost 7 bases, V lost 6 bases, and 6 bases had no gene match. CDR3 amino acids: CASSRTGVCGYTF. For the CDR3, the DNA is TGTGCCAGCAGTCGGACAGGGGTTTGTGGCTACACCTTC. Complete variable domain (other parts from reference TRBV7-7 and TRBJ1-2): GAGVSQSPRYKVTKRGQDVTLRCDPISSHATLYWYQQALGQGPEFLTYFNYEAQPDKSGLPSDRFSAERPEGSISTLTIQRTEQRDSAMYRCASSRTGVCGYTFGSGTRLTVV.

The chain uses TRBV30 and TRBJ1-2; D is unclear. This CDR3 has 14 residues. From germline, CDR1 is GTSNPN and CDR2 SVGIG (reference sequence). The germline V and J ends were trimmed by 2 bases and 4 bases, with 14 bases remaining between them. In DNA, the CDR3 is TGTGCCTGGAGTTTGGCAGGCACCCTCTATGGCTACACCTTC. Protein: CAWSLAGTLYGYTF.

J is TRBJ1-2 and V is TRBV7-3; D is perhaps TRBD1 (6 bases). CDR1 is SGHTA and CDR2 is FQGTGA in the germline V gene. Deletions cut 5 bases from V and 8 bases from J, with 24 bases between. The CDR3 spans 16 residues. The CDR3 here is CASSLQPTGPEGGYTF. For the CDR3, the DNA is TGTGCCAGCAGCCTTCAACCGACAGGCCCCGAGGGAGGCTACACCTTC.

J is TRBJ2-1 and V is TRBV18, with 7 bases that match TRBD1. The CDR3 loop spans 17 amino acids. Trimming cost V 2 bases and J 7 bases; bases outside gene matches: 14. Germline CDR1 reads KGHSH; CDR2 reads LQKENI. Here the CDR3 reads CASSPFSSRTGANEQFF. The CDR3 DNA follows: TGTGCCAGCTCACCATTCAGTTCGCGAACAGGGGCGAATGAGCAGTTCTTC.

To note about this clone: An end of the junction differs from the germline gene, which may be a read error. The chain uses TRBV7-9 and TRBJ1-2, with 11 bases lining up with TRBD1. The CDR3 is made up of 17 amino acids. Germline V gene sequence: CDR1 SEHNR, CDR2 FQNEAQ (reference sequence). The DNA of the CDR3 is TGTTCCAGCAGCTTAGCTTGGTTTGGACAGGGGGCGGATGGCTACACCTTC. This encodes CSSSLAWFGQGADGYTF.

This CDR3 is CASSPTGGISNQPQHF. CDR3 nucleotide sequence: TGTGCCAGCAGCCCAACGGGGGGGATTAGCAATCAGCCCCAGCATTTT. This chain links TRBV5-6 with TRBJ1-5; possibly TRBD1 for D (5 bases). Trimming took 4 bases from V and 0 from J, leaving 14 bases between them. Germline V gene sequence: CDR1 SGHDT, CDR2 YYEEEE. This CDR3 spans 16 amino acids.

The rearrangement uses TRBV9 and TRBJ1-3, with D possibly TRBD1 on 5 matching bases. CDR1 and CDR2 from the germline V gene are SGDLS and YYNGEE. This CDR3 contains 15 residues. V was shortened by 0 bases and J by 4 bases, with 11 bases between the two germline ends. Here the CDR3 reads CASSVGRAGGNTIYF. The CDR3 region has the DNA TGTGCCAGCAGCGTAGGCAGGGCAGGCGGAAACACCATATATTTT.

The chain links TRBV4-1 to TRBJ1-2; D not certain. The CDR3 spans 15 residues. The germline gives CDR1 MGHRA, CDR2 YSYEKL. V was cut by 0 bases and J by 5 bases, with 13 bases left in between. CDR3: CASSQENSLLYGYTF. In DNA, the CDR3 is TGCGCCAGCAGCCAAGAGAACAGCCTTCTTTATGGCTACACCTTC.

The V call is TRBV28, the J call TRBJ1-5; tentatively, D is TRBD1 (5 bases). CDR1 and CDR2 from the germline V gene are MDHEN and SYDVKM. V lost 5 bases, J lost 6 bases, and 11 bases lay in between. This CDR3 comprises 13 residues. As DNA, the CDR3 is TGTGCCAGCAGTCCCGGAGGGACTCAGCCCCAGCATTTT. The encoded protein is CASSPGGTQPQHF.

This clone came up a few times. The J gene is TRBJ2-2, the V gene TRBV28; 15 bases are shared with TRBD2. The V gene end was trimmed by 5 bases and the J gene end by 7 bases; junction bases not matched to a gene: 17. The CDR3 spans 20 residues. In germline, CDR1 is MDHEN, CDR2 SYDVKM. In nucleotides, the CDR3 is TGTGCCAGCAGTCAAACGGGGTGGACTAGCGGGAGGGCCATGGACGGGGAGCTGTTTTTT. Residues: CASSQTGWTSGRAMDGELFF.

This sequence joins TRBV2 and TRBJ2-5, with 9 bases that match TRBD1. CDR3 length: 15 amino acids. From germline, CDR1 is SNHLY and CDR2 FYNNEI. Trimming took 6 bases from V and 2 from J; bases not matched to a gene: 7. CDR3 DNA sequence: TGTGCCAGCAGCCGTGACAGGGGGTGGCAAGAGACCCAGTACTTC. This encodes CASSRDRGWQETQYF. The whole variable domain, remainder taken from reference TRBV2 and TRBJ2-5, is EPEVTQTPSHQVTQMGQEVILRCVPISNHLYFYWYRQILGQKVEFLVSFYNNEISEKSEIFDDQFSVERPDGSNFTLKIRSTKLEDSAMYFCASSRDRGWQETQYFGPGTRLLVL.

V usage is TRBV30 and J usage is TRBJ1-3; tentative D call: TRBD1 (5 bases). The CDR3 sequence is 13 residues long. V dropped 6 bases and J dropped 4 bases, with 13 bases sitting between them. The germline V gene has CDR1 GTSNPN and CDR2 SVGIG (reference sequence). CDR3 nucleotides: TGTGCCTGTTCCGGGGGATTCGGAAACACCATATATTTT. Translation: CACSGGFGNTIYF. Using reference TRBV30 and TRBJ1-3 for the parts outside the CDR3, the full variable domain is SQTIHQWPATLVQPVGSPLSLECTVEGTSNPNLYWYRQAAGRGLQLLFYSVGIGQISSEVPQNLSASRPQDRQFILSSKKLLLSDSGFYLCACSGGFGNTIYFGEGSWLTVV.